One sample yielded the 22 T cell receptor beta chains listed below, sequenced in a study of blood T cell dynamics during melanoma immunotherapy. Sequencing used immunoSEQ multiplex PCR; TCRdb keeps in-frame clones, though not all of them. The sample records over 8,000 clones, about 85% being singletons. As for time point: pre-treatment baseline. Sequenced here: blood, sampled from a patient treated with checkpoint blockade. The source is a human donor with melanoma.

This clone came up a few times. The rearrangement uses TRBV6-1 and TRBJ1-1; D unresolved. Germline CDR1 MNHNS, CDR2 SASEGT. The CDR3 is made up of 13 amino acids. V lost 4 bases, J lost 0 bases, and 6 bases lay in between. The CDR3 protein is CASSVRVNTEAFF. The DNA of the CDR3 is TGTGCCAGCAGTGTAAGGGTGAACACTGAAGCTTTCTTT.

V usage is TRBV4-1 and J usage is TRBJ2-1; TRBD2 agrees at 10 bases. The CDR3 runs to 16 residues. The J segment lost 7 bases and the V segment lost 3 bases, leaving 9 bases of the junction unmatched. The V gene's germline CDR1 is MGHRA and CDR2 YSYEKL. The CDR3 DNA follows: TGCGCCAGCAGCCAGGATGCTAGCGGGAGTATGAATGAGCAGTTCTTC. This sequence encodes CASSQDASGSMNEQFF.

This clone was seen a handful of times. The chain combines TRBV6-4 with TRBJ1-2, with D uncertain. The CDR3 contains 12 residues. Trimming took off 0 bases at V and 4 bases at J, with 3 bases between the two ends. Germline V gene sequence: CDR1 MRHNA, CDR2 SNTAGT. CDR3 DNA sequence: TGTGCCAGCAGTGACTCGACCTATGGCTACACCTTC. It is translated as CASSDSTYGYTF.

In DNA form, the CDR3 reads TGTGCCAGCAGTACACTAGATGAGACCCAGTACTTC. Translation gives CASSTLDETQYF. The V call is TRBV6-1, the J call TRBJ2-5, with D possibly matching TRBD2 (5 bases). The V and J ends lost 5 bases and 5 bases respectively, with 9 bases between them. Germline assignment: CDR1 MNHNS and CDR2 SASEGT. This CDR3 is 12 amino acids long.

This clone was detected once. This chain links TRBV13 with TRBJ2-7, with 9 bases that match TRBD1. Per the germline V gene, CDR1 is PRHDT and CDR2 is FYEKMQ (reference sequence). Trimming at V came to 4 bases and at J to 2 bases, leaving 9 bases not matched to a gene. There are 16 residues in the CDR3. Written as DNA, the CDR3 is TGTGCCAGCAGCTCAGGGCCGACAGGGGGGGCCTACGAGCAGTACTTC. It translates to CASSSGPTGGAYEQYF.

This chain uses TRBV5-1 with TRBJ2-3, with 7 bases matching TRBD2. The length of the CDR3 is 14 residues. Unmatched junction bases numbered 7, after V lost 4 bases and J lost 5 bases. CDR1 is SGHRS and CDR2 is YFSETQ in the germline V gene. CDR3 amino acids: CASSGGGDVDTQYF. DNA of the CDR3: TGCGCCAGCAGCGGGGGAGGGGATGTAGATACGCAGTATTTT.

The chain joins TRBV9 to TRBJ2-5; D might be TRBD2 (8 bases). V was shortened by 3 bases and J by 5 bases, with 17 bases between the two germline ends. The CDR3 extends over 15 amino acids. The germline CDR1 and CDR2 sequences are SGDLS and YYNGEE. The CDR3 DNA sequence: TGTGCCAGCAGCGCGGGACTAGGGGGCCGTGAGACCCAGTACTTC. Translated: CASSAGLGGRETQYF.

CDR3 nucleotides: TGTGCCATCAGTACGTCGGAGGGGATCTTGCGTATTGGTGCTGAAGCTTTCTTT. Its translation is CAISTSEGILRIGAEAFF. The chain joins TRBV10-3 to TRBJ1-1; maybe TRBD1 (5 bases). V lost 5 bases, J lost 6 bases, and 28 bases lay in between. The CDR3 is 18 residues long. CDR1 ENHRY and CDR2 SYGVKD come from the germline V gene.

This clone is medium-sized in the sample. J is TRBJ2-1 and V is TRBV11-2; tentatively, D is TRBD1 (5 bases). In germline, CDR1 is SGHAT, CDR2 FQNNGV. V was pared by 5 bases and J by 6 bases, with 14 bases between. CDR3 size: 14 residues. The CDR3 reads CASSPWTFTNEQFF. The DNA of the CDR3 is TGTGCCAGCAGCCCCTGGACATTTACCAATGAGCAGTTCTTC. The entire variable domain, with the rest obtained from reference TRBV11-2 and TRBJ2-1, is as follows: EAGVAQSPRYKIIEKRQSVAFWCNPISGHATLYWYQQILGQGPKLLIQFQNNGVVDDSQLPKDRFSAERLKGVDSTLKIQPAKLEDSAVYLCASSPWTFTNEQFFGPGTRLTVL.

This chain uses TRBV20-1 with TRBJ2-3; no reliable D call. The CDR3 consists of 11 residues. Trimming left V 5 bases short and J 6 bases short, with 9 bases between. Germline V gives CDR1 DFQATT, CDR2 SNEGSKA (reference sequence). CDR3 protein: CSAGLEDTQYF. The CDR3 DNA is TGCAGTGCTGGATTGGAGGATACGCAGTATTTT.

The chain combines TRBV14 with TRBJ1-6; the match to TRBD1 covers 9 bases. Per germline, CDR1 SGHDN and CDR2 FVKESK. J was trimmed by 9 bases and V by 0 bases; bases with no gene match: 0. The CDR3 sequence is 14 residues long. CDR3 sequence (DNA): TGTGCCAGCAGCCAAGAGACAGGGGGTTCACCCCTCCACTTT. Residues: CASSQETGGSPLHF.

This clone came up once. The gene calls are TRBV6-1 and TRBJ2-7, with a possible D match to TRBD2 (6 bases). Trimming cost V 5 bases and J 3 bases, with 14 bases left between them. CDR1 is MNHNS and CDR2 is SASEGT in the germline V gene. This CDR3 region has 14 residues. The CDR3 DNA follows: TGTGCCAGCAGTCCTCGACTAGGTAGCTACGAGCAGTACTTC. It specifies CASSPRLGSYEQYF.

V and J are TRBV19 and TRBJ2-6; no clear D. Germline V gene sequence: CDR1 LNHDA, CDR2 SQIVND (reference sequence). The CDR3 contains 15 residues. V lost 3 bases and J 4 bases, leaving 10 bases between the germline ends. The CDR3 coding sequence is TGTGCCAGTAGTATCCCTTCCTCCGGGGCCAACGTCCTGACTTTC. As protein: CASSIPSSGANVLTF. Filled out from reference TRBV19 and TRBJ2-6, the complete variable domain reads DGGITQSPKYLFRKEGQNVTLSCEQNLNHDAMYWYRQDPGQGLRLIYYSQIVNDFQKGDIAEGYSVSREKKESFPLTVTSAQKNPTAFYLCASSIPSSGANVLTFGAGSRLTVL.

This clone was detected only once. The CDR3 bases are TGTGCCAGCAGCTTCGGGGGCGTAGGGACTGAAGCTTTCTTT. This gives the protein CASSFGGVGTEAFF. The chain couples TRBV7-6 to TRBJ1-1; TRBD1 might be the D (6 bases). CDR1 and CDR2 from the germline V gene are SGHVS and FNYEAQ. Trimming left V 3 bases short and J 5 bases short, with 13 bases between. The CDR3 runs 14 residues.

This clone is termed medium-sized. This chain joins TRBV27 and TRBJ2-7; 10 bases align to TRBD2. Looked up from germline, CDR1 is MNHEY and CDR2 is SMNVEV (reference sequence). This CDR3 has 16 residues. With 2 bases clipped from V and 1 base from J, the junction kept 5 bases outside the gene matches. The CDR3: CASSLTSGILSYEQYF. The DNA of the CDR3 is TGTGCCAGCAGTTTAACTAGCGGGATCCTTTCCTACGAGCAGTACTTC.

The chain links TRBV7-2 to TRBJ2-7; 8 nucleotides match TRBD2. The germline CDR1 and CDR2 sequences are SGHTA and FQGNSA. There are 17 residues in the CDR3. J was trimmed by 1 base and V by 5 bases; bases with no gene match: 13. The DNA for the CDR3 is TGTGCCAGCAGCGAAGGCCGGGCGGGGGGCATATCCTACGAGCAGTACTTC. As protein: CASSEGRAGGISYEQYF.

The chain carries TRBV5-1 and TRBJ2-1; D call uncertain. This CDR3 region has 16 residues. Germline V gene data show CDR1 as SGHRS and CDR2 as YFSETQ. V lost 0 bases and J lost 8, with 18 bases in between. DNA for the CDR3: TGCGCCAGCAGCTTGGGGATCGGACCTTCGGGCGATGAGCAGTTCTTC. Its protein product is CASSLGIGPSGDEQFF.

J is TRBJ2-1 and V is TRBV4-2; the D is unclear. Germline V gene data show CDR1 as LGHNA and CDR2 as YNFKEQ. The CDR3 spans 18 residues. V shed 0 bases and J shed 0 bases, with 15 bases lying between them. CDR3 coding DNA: TGTGCCAGCAGCCAAGAGGGTAGTAACGAACCCTCCTACAATGAGCAGTTCTTC. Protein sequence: CASSQEGSNEPSYNEQFF.

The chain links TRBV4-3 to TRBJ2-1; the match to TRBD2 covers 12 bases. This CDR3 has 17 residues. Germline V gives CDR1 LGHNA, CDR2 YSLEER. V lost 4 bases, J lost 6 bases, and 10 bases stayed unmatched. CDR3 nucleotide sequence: TGCGCCAGCAGCCCTGGACTGACTAGCGGGGGAGGCAATGAGCAGTTCTTC. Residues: CASSPGLTSGGGNEQFF.

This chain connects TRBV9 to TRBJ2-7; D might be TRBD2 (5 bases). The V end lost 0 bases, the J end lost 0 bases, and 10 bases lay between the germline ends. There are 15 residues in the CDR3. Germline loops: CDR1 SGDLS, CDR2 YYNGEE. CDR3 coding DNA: TGTGCCAGCAGCGTAGGAGCGGTCCACTCCTACGAGCAGTACTTC. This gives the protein CASSVGAVHSYEQYF.

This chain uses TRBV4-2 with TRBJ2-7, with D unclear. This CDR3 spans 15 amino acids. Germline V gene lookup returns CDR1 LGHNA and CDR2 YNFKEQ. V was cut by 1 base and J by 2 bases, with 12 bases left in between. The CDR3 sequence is CASSQAGTATYEQYF. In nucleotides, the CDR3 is TGTGCCAGCAGCCAAGCCGGCACCGCTACCTACGAGCAGTACTTC.

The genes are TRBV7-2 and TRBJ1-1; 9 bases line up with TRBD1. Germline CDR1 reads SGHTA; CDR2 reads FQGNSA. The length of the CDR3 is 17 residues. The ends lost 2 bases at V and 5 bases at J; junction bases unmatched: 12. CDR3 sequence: CASSLRGQGIGRTEAFF. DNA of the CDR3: TGTGCCAGCAGCTTAAGGGGACAGGGCATAGGGAGGACTGAAGCTTTCTTT.